The TCR beta chain under discussion was sequenced for a study of shared clonotypes between healthy human individuals. Study-wide findings and caveats: Clonotype sharing among donors was expected to depend on sequencing depth. Owing to a small donor count, the genetic and exposure-history diversity represented was limited.

It was approximately 280 ng DNA, 25,000 to 35,000 T cell genomes, that went into each replicate PCR of unsorted PBMC. Bulk PBMC genomic DNA spanned ten immunoSEQ deep plates. Produced via immunoSEQ multiplex PCR; TCRdb's table is partial and in-frame only. The top ten hold around 13% of the sample, which has approximately 500,000 clones, about four fifths seen once. There are 13 residues in the CDR3. CDR1 is SGHVS, CDR2 FNYEAQ, per germline. V was trimmed by 8 bases and J by 5 bases, leaving 15 bases between them. As to this clone: The antigen remains unidentified.

This receptor was obtained from a woman between 40 and 55 years old in good health. Some clones in this sample may be carry-over from other donors' samples. This chain links TRBV7-6 with TRBJ1-1; D may be TRBD1 (6 bases). Sequenced: PBMCs. The CDR3 nucleotides read TGTGCCAGCGCCCCGGGGGCAGGGACTGAAGCTTTCTTT. This encodes CASAPGAGTEAFF.